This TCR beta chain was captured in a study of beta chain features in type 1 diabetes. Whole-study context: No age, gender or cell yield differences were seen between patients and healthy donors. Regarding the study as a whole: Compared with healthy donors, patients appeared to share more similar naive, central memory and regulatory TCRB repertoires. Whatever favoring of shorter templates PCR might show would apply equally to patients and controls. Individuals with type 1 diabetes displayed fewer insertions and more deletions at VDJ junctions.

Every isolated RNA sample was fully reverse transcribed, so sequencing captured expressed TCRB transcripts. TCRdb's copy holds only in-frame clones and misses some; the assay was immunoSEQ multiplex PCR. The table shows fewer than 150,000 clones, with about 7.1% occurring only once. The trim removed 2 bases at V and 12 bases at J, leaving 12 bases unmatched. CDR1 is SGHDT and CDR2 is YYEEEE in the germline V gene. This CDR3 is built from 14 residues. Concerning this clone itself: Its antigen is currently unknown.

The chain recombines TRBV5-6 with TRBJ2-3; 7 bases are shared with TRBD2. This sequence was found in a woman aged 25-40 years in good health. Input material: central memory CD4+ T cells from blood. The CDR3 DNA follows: TGTGCCAGCAGCTTTGAAGTCCGGGGCGGGAGTCAGTATTTT. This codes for CASSFEVRGGSQYF.